The rows below give T cell receptor beta chains drawn from one sample of a study of cytomegalovirus exposure and HLA in healthy donors. Clones were sequenced by immunoSEQ multiplex PCR, and TCRdb holds only the in-frame ones, with some missing. The sample has 150,000 to 200,000 clones, more than 80% seen once. The sample taken for sequencing was PBMCs. These receptors came from a man aged 18-30 years in good health and CMV-seropositive. Both conserved end residues are trimmed from each CDR3. Only some rows state a clone size, as once, few, many or a class for expanded clones.

V gene	clone size	J gene	CDR3 protein
TRBV4-2	.	TRBJ2-3	ASSQPSGREPTDTQY
TRBV4-2	.	TRBJ2-2	ASSQVQGQGTGPGELF
TRBV27	.	TRBJ1-5	ASSRGQNQPQH
TRBV15	.	TRBJ2-3	ATSLGLATDTQY
TRBV15	.	TRBJ2-7	ATTPGQGDDEQY
TRBV12-5	.	TRBJ1-3	ASGLGTGGNTIY
TRBV4-2	.	TRBJ2-5	ASSQDSQSQETQY
TRBV6-9	.	TRBJ2-1	ASSPTGESYNEQF
TRBV6-5	.	TRBJ1-5	ASSLGSLQPQH
TRBV4-1	.	TRBJ1-1	ASSKDRGPGTEAF
TRBV5-6	.	TRBJ1-4	ASSTGQGRANEKLF
TRBV2	.	TRBJ2-3	ASTPGQAPSGLDTQY
TRBV27	.	TRBJ2-1	ASSLTGLENNEQF
TRBV14	.	TRBJ2-1	ASSQQGLRQF
TRBV28	.	TRBJ1-5	ASRIRDRGRISNQPQH
TRBV7-9	.	TRBJ1-1	ASSLGLDGKTEAF
TRBV19	few	TRBJ2-1	ASTRQGNEQF
TRBV2	few	TRBJ1-4	ATTTGGEEKLF
TRBV27	.	TRBJ2-1	ASSTPRLAGVRGNEQF
TRBV28	few	TRBJ2-2	ASMTASDYTGELF
TRBV5-6	.	TRBJ1-2	ASSLSGLSIYGYT
TRBV7-2	.	TRBJ2-3	ASKGQGTKDTQY